This TCR beta chain appears in the sequencing data of a study of blood T cell repertoires in COVID-19. Study background: Samples came from the United States, Italy and Spain, spanning acute and convalescent COVID-19. Sources were T cells, B-cell-depleted T cells, or PBMCs; the material itself was cDNA or gDNA.

Trimming took off 4 bases at V and 2 bases at J, with 9 bases between the two ends. The germline gives CDR1 LGHNA, CDR2 YNFKEQ. CDR3 length: 14 amino acids. In the study's own analysis: Using reference gene primer amplification, nucleated cell counts were estimated. The table came from immunoSEQ multiplex PCR; TCRdb's copy has only in-frame clones and leaves some out. V and J calls plus clone size are reproduced from that table; the DNA served to infer D and trimming. The sample has over 200,000 clones, roughly 80% seen once. The sequencing sample was made of peripheral blood. This sequence was found in a human donor in a cohort sampled during active COVID-19. This chain links TRBV4-2 with TRBJ1-5; possibly TRBD1 for D (6 bases). Here the CDR3 DNA reads TGTGCCAGCAGCCCCCGACAGGGCAATCAGCCCCAGCATTTT. Translation gives CASSPRQGNQPQHF.